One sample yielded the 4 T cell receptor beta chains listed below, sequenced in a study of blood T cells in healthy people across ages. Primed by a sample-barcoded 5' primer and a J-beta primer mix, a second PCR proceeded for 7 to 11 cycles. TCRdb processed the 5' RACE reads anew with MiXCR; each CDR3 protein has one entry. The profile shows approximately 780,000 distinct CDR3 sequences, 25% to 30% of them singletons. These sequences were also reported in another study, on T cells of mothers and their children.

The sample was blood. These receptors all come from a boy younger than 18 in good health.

This chain's CDR3 is CSVARVNTGELFF. As DNA, the CDR3 is TGCAGCGTTGCCAGGGTGAACACCGGGGAGCTGTTTTTT. The chain uses TRBV29-1 and TRBJ2-2, with D perhaps TRBD1 (5 bases). V lost 4 bases and J lost 1, with 7 bases in between. The CDR3 consists of 13 residues. Germline loops: CDR1 SQVTM, CDR2 ANQGSEA.

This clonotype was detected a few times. This CDR3 is CASSPWGLRKTQYF. The CDR3 DNA reads TGTGCCAGCTCACCTTGGGGACTGAGAAAGACCCAGTACTTC. This chain connects TRBV18 to TRBJ2-5, with a possible D match to TRBD2 (6 bases). Germline values: CDR1 KGHSH, CDR2 LQKENI. V dropped 3 bases and J dropped 6 bases, with 14 bases sitting between them. This CDR3 spans 14 amino acids.

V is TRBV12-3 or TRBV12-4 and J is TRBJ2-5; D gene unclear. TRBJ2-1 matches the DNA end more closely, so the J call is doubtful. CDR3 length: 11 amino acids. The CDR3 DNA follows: TGTGCCAGCAGGGTTGGGTCCCGGCAGTTCTTC. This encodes CASRVGSRQFF.

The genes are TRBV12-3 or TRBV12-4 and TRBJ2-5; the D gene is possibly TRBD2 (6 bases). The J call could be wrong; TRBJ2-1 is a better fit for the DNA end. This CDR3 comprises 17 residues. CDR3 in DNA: TGTGCCAGCAGTTTTGATCCTAGCAGGAGGGCCTACAATGAGCAGTTCTTC. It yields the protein CASSFDPSRRAYNEQFF.